The 5 T cell receptor beta chains below were found in one sample sequenced in a study of cytomegalovirus exposure and HLA in healthy donors. This PCR relied on a set of 60 Vbeta primers and 13 Jbeta primers. Libraries were prepared by immunoSEQ multiplex PCR; TCRdb keeps only in-frame clonotypes and omits some of them. Of roughly 150,000 clones listed, roughly four fifths are singletons. Sequencing used PBMCs. These receptor sequences come from a young woman in good health and CMV-seronegative.

The CDR3, as DNA: TGTGCCAGCAGCGTACCGGGACAGGTGCCTAACTATGGCTACACCTTC. It codes for CASSVPGQVPNYGYTF. The V call is TRBV5-4, the J call TRBJ1-2; 8 bases are a match to TRBD1. The CDR3 contains 16 residues. V lost 4 bases, J lost 0 bases, and 8 bases stayed unmatched. Germline-derived CDR1 and CDR2 are SGHNT and YYREEE (reference sequence).

This clone has only a few counts. This chain links TRBV12-5 with TRBJ1-6; TRBD1 is a possible D gene (5 bases). There are 18 residues in the CDR3. Trimming cost V 0 bases and J 6 bases, with 18 bases left between them. Per the germline V gene, CDR1 is LGHNT and CDR2 is FRNRAP. The CDR3 nucleotides read TGTGCTAGTGGTTTGGTACCGGTCCCCGACAGCGTTAATTCACCCCTCCACTTT. It is translated as CASGLVPVPDSVNSPLHF.

V and J are TRBV5-1 and TRBJ2-5; a weak D match, TRBD1 (6 bases). The CDR3 runs 12 residues. Trimming cost V 3 bases and J 11 bases, with 14 bases left between them. Germline V gives CDR1 SGHRS, CDR2 YFSETQ. The CDR3 loop is CASSSQRTEQYF. The CDR3 nucleotides are TGCGCCAGCAGCTCCCAGCGGACAGAGCAGTACTTC.

The chain has TRBV4-1 and TRBJ1-2; D is unclear. Germline V gives CDR1 MGHRA, CDR2 YSYEKL. V gave up 2 bases and J gave up 8 bases, with 18 bases separating them. This CDR3 has 15 amino acids. CDR3 amino acids: CASSQIVQTFTGYTF. CDR3 coding DNA: TGCGCCAGCAGCCAAATAGTCCAAACTTTTACGGGCTACACCTTC.

The J gene is TRBJ1-6, the V gene TRBV7-9; the match to TRBD1 covers 9 bases. Germline V gene lookup returns CDR1 SEHNR and CDR2 FQNEAQ (reference sequence). V trimming: 8 bases; J trimming: 7 bases; junction bases outside the gene matches: 6. The CDR3 runs 14 residues. The CDR3 DNA reads as TGTGCCAGCCAGGGGACAGGGCCGAATTCACCCCTCCACTTT. It translates to CASQGTGPNSPLHF.